Listed below are T cell receptor beta chains from one sample, sequenced in a study of blood T cell repertoires in COVID-19. Only in-frame clones appear in the TCRdb table, and some are missing; sequencing was by immunoSEQ multiplex PCR. Of approximately 150,000 clones in the sample, roughly 86% were seen once. The sample was peripheral blood. These receptors were collected from a woman between 55 and 75 years old with acute or convalescent COVID-19. Each CDR3 is given with its conserved first and last residue. D genes are given only for firm matches. Clone sizes are given selectively: once, few, many, or a class where the clone is expanded.

j_call: TRBJ1-2; d_call: NA; v_call: TRBV18; clone_size: NA; cdr3_nt: TGTGCCAGCTCACCAGGGGGCGAGGGCTACACCTTC; cdr3_aa: CASSPGGEGYTF
j_call: TRBJ2-1; d_call: TRBD2; v_call: TRBV7-9; clone_size: NA; cdr3_nt: TGTGCCAGCAGCCCGAGCCGCGCGGGGGGCGGAAGCTCCTACAATGAGCAGTTCTTC; cdr3_aa: CASSPSRAGGGSSYNEQFF
j_call: TRBJ1-2; d_call: NA; v_call: TRBV6-5; clone_size: NA; cdr3_nt: TGTGCCAGCAGTCATGTTGGCTACACCTTC; cdr3_aa: CASSHVGYTF
j_call: TRBJ1-1; d_call: NA; v_call: TRBV9; clone_size: NA; cdr3_nt: TGTGCCAGCAGCGTCGGAGGGAATGGTAACACTGAAGCTTTCTTT; cdr3_aa: CASSVGGNGNTEAFF
j_call: TRBJ2-1; d_call: TRBD2; v_call: TRBV2; clone_size: NA; cdr3_nt: TGTGCCAGCCGACGACTAGCGGGGACCTACAATGAGCAGTTCTTC; cdr3_aa: CASRRLAGTYNEQFF
j_call: TRBJ1-1; d_call: NA; v_call: TRBV6-2/TRBV6-3; clone_size: NA; cdr3_nt: TGTGCCAGCAGTTACCTTCTTGGGGGGGGCGCGGAAGCTTTCTTT; cdr3_aa: CASSYLLGGGAEAFF
j_call: TRBJ2-7; d_call: NA; v_call: TRBV30; clone_size: once; cdr3_nt: TGTGCCTGGAGTCCAGACTACGAGCAGTACTTC; cdr3_aa: CAWSPDYEQYF
j_call: TRBJ1-1; d_call: TRBD1; v_call: TRBV28; clone_size: NA; cdr3_nt: TGTGCCAGCACTAGACAGGGGCCTGAAGCTTTCTTT; cdr3_aa: CASTRQGPEAFF
j_call: TRBJ2-1; d_call: NA; v_call: TRBV11-3; clone_size: NA; cdr3_nt: TGTGCCAGCAGCTCCCTCGTGTCCTACAATGAGCAGTTCTTC; cdr3_aa: CASSSLVSYNEQFF
j_call: TRBJ2-1; d_call: NA; v_call: TRBV7-8; clone_size: NA; cdr3_nt: TGTGCCAGCAGCTTACGAGGCCCTGGGCGGGGGCATACCTACAATGAGCAGTTCTTC; cdr3_aa: CASSLRGPGRGHTYNEQFF
j_call: TRBJ1-2; d_call: TRBD1; v_call: TRBV24-1; clone_size: once; cdr3_nt: TGTGCCACCAGTGATAACGTACAGGGGGCATTTGGCTACACCTTC; cdr3_aa: CATSDNVQGAFGYTF
j_call: TRBJ2-2; d_call: TRBD2; v_call: TRBV2; clone_size: NA; cdr3_nt: TGTGCCAGCGTGGGACTAGCGTCGACCGGGGAGCTGTTTTTT; cdr3_aa: CASVGLASTGELFF
j_call: TRBJ1-4; d_call: TRBD1; v_call: TRBV5-4; clone_size: NA; cdr3_nt: TGTGCCAGCAGCTTGCGACCGGGACAGGGTGGTGAAAAACTGTTTTTT; cdr3_aa: CASSLRPGQGGEKLFF
j_call: TRBJ1-2; d_call: TRBD1; v_call: TRBV29-1; clone_size: NA; cdr3_nt: TGCAGCGTTGGGGACCCCGGACAGGGCGAGGATGGCTACACCTTC; cdr3_aa: CSVGDPGQGEDGYTF
j_call: TRBJ1-1; d_call: NA; v_call: TRBV7-9; clone_size: NA; cdr3_nt: TGTGCCAGCATCAACCGACAGGATTACATCATGAACACTGAAGCTTTCTTT; cdr3_aa: CASINRQDYIMNTEAFF
j_call: TRBJ2-2; d_call: NA; v_call: TRBV10-2; clone_size: many; cdr3_nt: TGCGCCAGCAGTGAGGAAATTAGTTGGAACACCGGGGAGCTGTTTTTT; cdr3_aa: CASSEEISWNTGELFF
j_call: TRBJ1-2; d_call: NA; v_call: TRBV28; clone_size: NA; cdr3_nt: TGTGCCAGCAGTTTACGGGGGGGAGGCTATGGCTACACCTTC; cdr3_aa: CASSLRGGGYGYTF
j_call: TRBJ2-5; d_call: TRBD2; v_call: TRBV4-1; clone_size: few; cdr3_nt: TGCGCCAGCAGCCGCCCCGGGACTAAAGAGACCCAGTACTTC; cdr3_aa: CASSRPGTKETQYF
j_call: TRBJ1-2; d_call: NA; v_call: TRBV19; clone_size: NA; cdr3_nt: TGTGCCAGTAGTATCGACAGAAACTATGGCTACACCTTC; cdr3_aa: CASSIDRNYGYTF
j_call: TRBJ2-7; d_call: TRBD1; v_call: TRBV4-1; clone_size: NA; cdr3_nt: TGCGCCAGCAGCCAGTCCGGGACAGGGGTGGCCGAGCAGTACTTC; cdr3_aa: CASSQSGTGVAEQYF
j_call: TRBJ1-5; d_call: TRBD1; v_call: TRBV7-2; clone_size: NA; cdr3_nt: TGTGCCAGCAGCTCGGGACAGGCGAGCAATCAGCCCCAGCATTTT; cdr3_aa: CASSSGQASNQPQHF
j_call: TRBJ1-2; d_call: TRBD1; v_call: TRBV6-6; clone_size: few; cdr3_nt: TGTGCCAGCAGTTACCTGGGACAGGGAGAGGGCTATGGCTACACCTTC; cdr3_aa: CASSYLGQGEGYGYTF
j_call: TRBJ2-3; d_call: NA; v_call: TRBV30; clone_size: NA; cdr3_nt: TGTGCCTGGAACCCTCGGAGGACTTCTCGTAGCACAGATACGCAGTATTTT; cdr3_aa: CAWNPRRTSRSTDTQYF
j_call: TRBJ2-5; d_call: NA; v_call: TRBV4-1; clone_size: NA; cdr3_nt: TGCGCCAGCAGCCAAGGGGGCAGGGTAAAGGCCCGGGAGAGGACCCAGTACTTC; cdr3_aa: CASSQGGRVKARERTQYF
j_call: TRBJ2-1; d_call: NA; v_call: TRBV11-3; clone_size: once; cdr3_nt: TGTGCCAGCAGCTTGGGGGGTTACAATGAGCAGTTCTTC; cdr3_aa: CASSLGGYNEQFF
j_call: TRBJ1-5; d_call: NA; v_call: TRBV6-2/TRBV6-3; clone_size: NA; cdr3_nt: TGTGCCAGCAGCCTTTGGGCCCCGGGGAGTAATCAGCCCCAGCATTTT; cdr3_aa: CASSLWAPGSNQPQHF
j_call: TRBJ2-7; d_call: TRBD1; v_call: TRBV2; clone_size: NA; cdr3_nt: TGTGCCAGCAGGGGACAGGGGAGCTCCTACGAGCAGTACTTC; cdr3_aa: CASRGQGSSYEQYF
j_call: TRBJ2-5; d_call: NA; v_call: TRBV20-1; clone_size: NA; cdr3_nt: TGCAGTGCTAGTAGGACAAGTCAAGAGACCCAGTACTTC; cdr3_aa: CSASRTSQETQYF
j_call: TRBJ1-5; d_call: NA; v_call: TRBV9; clone_size: NA; cdr3_nt: TGTGCCAGCAGCGTAGCCGGGTCAGGGGATCAGCCCCAGCATTTT; cdr3_aa: CASSVAGSGDQPQHF
j_call: TRBJ2-5; d_call: NA; v_call: TRBV6-5; clone_size: NA; cdr3_nt: TGTGCCAGCATCGGGAAAGAGACCCAGTACTTC; cdr3_aa: CASIGKETQYF
j_call: TRBJ1-4; d_call: NA; v_call: TRBV11-3; clone_size: NA; cdr3_nt: TGTGCCAGCAGCTGGAGTAAGGAAAAACTGTTTTTT; cdr3_aa: CASSWSKEKLFF
j_call: TRBJ2-1; d_call: TRBD1; v_call: TRBV7-9; clone_size: NA; cdr3_nt: TGTGCCAGCAGCGATCTGGTAGGACAGGGTTTAGGGGGCAATGAGCAGTTCTTC; cdr3_aa: CASSDLVGQGLGGNEQFF